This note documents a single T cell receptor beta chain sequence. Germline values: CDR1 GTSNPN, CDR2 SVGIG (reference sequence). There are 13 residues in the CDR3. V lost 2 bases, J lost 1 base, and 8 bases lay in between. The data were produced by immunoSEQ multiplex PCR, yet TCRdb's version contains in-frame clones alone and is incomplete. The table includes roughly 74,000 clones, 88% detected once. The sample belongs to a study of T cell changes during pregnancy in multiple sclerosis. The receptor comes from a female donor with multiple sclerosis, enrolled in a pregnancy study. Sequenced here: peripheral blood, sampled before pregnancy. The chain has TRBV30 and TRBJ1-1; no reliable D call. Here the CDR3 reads CAWSWRRNTEAFF. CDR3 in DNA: TGTGCCTGGAGTTGGAGGAGGAACACTGAAGCTTTCTTT.